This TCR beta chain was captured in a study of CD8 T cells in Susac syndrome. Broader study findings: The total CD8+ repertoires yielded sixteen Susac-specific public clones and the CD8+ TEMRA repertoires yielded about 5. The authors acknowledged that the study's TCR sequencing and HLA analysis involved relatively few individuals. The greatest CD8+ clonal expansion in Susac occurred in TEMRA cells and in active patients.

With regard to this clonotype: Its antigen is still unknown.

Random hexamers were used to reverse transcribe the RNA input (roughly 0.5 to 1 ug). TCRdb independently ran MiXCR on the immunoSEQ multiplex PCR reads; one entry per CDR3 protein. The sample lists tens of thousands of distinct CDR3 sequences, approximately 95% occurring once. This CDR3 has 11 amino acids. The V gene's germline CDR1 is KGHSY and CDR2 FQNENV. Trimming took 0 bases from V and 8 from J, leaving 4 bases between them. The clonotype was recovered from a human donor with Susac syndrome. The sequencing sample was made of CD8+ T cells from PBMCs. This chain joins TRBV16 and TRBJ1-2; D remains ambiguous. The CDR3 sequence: CASSQSWGYTF. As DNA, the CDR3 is TGTGCCAGCAGCCAATCTTGGGGCTACACCTTC.